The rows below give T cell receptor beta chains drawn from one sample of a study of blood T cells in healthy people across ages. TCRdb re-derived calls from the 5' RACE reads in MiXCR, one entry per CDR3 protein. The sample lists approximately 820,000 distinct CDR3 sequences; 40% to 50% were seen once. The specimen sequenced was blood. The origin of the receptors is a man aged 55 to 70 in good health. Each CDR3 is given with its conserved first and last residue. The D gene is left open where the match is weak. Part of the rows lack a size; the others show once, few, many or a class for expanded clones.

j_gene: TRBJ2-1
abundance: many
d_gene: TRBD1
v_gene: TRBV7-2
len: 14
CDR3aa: CASSRQGSYNEQFF
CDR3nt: TGTGCCAGCAGTCGACAGGGGTCCTACAATGAGCAGTTCTTC

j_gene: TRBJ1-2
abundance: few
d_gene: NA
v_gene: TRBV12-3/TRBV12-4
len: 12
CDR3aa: CASSLPDYGYTF
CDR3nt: TGTGCCAGCAGTTTGCCAGACTATGGCTACACCTTC

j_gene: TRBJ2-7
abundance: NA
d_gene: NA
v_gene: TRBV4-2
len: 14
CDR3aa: CASSSEVAYNEQYF
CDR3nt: TGTGCCAGCAGCTCGGAGGTGGCCTACAATGAGCAGTACTTC

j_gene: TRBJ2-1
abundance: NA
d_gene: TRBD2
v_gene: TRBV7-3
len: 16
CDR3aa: CASSNEGLAGLGEQFF
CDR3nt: TGTGCCAGCAGCAATGAGGGACTAGCGGGGTTGGGGGAGCAGTTCTTC

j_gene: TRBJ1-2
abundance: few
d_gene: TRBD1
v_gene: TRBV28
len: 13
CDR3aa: CASSIQGARGYTF
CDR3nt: TGTGCCAGCAGCATACAGGGGGCGCGGGGCTACACCTTC

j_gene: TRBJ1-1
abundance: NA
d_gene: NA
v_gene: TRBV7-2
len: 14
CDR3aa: CASSRGAGNTEAFF
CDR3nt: TGTGCCAGCAGCCGAGGGGCGGGGAACACTGAAGCTTTCTTT

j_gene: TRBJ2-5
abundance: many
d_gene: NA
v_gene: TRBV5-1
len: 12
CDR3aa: CASSTGEETQYF
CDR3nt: TGCGCCAGCAGCACCGGGGAAGAGACCCAGTACTTC

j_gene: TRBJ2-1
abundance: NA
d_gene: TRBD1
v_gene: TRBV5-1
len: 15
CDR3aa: CASKVLGQGANEQFF
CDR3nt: TGCGCCAGCAAAGTGTTGGGACAGGGGGCTAATGAGCAGTTCTTC

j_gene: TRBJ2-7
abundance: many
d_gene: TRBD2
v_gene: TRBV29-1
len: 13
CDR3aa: CSFQRGGSYEQYF
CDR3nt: TGCAGCTTTCAGCGGGGGGGCTCCTACGAGCAGTACTTC

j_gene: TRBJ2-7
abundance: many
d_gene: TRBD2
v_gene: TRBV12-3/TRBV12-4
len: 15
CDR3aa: CASSYQSGGSYEQYF
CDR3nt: TGTGCCAGCAGTTACCAGAGCGGGGGTTCCTACGAGCAGTACTTC

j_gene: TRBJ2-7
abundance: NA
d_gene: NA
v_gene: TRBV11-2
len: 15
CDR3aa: CASSLTGTPTYEQYF
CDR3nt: TGTGCCAGCAGCTTAACAGGGACGCCCACCTACGAGCAGTACTTC

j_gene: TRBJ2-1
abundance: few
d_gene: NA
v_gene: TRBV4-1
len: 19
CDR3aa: CASSQDIESQGRAYNEQFF
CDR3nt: TGCGCCAGCAGCCAAGACATTGAGTCACAGGGGAGGGCCTACAATGAGCAGTTCTTC

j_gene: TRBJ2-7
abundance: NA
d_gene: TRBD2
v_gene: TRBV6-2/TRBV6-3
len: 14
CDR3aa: CASREDGGGYEQYF
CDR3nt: TGTGCCAGCAGAGAGGACGGCGGGGGGTACGAGCAGTACTTC

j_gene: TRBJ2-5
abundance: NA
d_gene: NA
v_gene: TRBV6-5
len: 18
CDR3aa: CASSNRDVKGWGQETQYF
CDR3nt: TGTGCCAGCAGTAACCGGGACGTTAAGGGTTGGGGACAAGAGACCCAGTACTTC

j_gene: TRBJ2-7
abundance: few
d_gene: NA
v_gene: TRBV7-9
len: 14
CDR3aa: CASIETGDSYEQYF
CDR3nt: TGTGCCAGCATCGAGACAGGCGACTCCTACGAGCAGTACTTC

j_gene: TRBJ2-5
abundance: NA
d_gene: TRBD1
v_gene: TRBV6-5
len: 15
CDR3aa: CANKLGGRFQETQYF
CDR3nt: TGTGCCAACAAGTTAGGGGGCAGGTTCCAAGAGACCCAGTACTTC

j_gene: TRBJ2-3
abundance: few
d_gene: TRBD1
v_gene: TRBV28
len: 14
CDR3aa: CASGPGQAYGPQYF
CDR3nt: TGTGCCAGCGGGCCGGGACAGGCCTACGGGCCGCAGTATTTT

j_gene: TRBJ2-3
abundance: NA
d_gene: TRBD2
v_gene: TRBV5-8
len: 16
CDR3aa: CASSTGLAGVTDTQYF
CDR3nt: TGTGCCAGCAGCACCGGACTAGCGGGGGTCACAGATACGCAGTATTTT

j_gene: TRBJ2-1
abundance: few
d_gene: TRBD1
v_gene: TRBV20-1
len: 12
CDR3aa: CSALDREVEQFF
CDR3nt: TGCAGTGCTCTGGACAGGGAGGTTGAGCAGTTCTTC

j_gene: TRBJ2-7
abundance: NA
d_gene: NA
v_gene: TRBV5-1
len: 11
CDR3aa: CASSWMNEQYF
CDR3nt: TGCGCCAGCAGCTGGATGAATGAGCAGTACTTC

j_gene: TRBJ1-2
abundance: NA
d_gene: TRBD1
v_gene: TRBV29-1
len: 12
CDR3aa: CSVVQGGDGYTF
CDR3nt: TGCAGCGTTGTACAGGGGGGGGATGGCTACACCTTC

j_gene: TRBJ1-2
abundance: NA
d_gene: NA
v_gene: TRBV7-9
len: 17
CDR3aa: CASSSLAGPSANYGYTF
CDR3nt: TGTGCCAGCAGCTCCCTAGCTGGACCATCAGCTAACTATGGCTACACCTTC

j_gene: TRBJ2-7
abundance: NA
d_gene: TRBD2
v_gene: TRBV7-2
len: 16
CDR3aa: CASSPRLAGGRGEQYF
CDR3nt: TGTGCCAGCAGCCCGCGACTAGCGGGGGGCCGCGGCGAGCAGTACTTC

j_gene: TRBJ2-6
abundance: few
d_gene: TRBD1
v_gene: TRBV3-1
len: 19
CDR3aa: CASSQFIRGHVSGANVLTF
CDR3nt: TGTGCCAGCAGCCAGTTCATCAGGGGGCACGTTTCTGGGGCCAACGTCCTGACTTTC

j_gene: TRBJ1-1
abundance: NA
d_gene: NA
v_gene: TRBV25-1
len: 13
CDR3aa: CASSDRDGAEAFF
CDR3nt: TGTGCCAGCAGTGATAGGGACGGCGCTGAAGCTTTCTTT

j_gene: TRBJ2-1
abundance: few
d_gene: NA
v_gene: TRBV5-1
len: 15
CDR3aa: CASSPGTFSYNEQFF
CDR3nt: TGCGCCAGCAGCCCGGGGACTTTCTCCTACAATGAGCAGTTCTTC

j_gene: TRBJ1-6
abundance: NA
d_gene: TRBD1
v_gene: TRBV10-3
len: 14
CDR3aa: CAISWDRGDSPLHF
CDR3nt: TGTGCCATCAGCTGGGACAGGGGTGATTCACCCCTCCACTTT

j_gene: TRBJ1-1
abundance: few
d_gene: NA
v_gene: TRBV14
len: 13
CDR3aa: CASSQDRSTEAFF
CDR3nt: TGTGCCAGCAGCCAGGACAGATCCACTGAAGCTTTCTTT

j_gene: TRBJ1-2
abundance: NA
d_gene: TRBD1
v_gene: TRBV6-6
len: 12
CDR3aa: CASSYRDSGYTF
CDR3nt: TGCGCCAGCAGTTACCGGGACAGTGGCTACACCTTC

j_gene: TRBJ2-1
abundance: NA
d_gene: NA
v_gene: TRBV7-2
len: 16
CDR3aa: CACSLGYTTSYNEQFF
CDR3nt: TGTGCCTGCAGCTTAGGTTACACAACCTCCTACAATGAGCAGTTCTTC

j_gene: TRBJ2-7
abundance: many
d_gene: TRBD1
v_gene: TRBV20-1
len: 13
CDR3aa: CSARGDRFYEQYF
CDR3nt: TGCAGTGCTAGAGGGGACAGGTTCTACGAGCAGTACTTC

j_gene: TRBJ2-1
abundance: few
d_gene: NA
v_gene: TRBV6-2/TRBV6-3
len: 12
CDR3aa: CASSYQGHEQFF
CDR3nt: TGTGCCAGCAGTTACCAGGGCCATGAGCAGTTCTTC

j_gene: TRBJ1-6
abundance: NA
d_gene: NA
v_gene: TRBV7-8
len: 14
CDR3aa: CASSLQGPHSPLHF
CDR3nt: TGTGCCAGCAGCTTACAGGGGCCTCATTCACCCCTCCACTTT

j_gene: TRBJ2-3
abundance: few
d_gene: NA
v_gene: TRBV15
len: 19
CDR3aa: CATSRKGRYGGLGTDTQYF
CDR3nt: TGTGCCACCAGCAGAAAGGGGAGATATGGCGGGTTAGGCACAGATACGCAGTATTTT

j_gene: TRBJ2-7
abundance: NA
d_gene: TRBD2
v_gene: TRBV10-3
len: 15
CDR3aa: CAISESDAGAYEQYF
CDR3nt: TGTGCCATCAGTGAGTCGGACGCGGGGGCCTACGAGCAGTACTTC

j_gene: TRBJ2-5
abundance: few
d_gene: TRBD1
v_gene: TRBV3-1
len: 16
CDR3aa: CASSQSGTVRQETQYF
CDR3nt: TGTGCCAGCAGCCAAAGTGGGACAGTAAGGCAAGAGACCCAGTACTTC

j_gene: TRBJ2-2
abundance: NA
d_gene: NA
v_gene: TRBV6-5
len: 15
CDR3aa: CASSYSRRGTGELFF
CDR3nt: TGTGCCAGCAGTTACTCCCGCAGGGGCACCGGGGAGCTGTTTTTT

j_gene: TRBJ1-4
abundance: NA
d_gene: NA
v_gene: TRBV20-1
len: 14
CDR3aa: CSAGPGATNEKLFF
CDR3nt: TGCAGTGCCGGGCCGGGGGCAACTAATGAAAAACTGTTTTTT

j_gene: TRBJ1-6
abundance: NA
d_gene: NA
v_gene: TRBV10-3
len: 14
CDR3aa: CAISEGQRNSPLHF
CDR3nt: TGTGCCATCAGTGAGGGACAACGTAATTCACCCCTCCACTTT

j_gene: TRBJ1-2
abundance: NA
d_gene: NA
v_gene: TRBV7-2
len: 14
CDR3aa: CASSLSQAGRGYTF
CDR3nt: TGTGCCAGCAGCTTAAGTCAGGCCGGGCGGGGCTACACCTTC

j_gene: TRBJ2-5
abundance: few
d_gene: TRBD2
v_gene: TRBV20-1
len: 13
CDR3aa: CSAPRGAKETQYF
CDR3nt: TGCAGTGCCCCGCGGGGGGCTAAAGAGACCCAGTACTTC

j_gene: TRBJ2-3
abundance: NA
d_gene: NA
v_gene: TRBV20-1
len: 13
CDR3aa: CSASPGAPDTQYF
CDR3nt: TGCAGTGCTAGCCCCGGGGCCCCAGATACGCAGTATTTT

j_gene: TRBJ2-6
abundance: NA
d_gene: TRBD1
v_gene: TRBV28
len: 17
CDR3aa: CASSSQGADSGANVLTF
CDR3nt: TGTGCCAGCAGTTCACAGGGGGCGGACTCTGGGGCCAACGTCCTGACTTTC

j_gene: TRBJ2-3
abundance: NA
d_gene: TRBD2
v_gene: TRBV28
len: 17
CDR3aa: CASSSPLSGGPSDTQYF
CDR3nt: TGTGCCAGCAGTTCCCCTCTTAGCGGGGGGCCTTCAGATACGCAGTATTTT

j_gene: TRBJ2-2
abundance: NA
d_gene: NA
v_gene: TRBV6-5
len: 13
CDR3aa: CASTSANTGELFF
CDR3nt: TGTGCCAGCACGAGCGCGAACACCGGGGAGCTGTTTTTT

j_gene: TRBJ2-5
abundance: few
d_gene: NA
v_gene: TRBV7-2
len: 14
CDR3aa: CASSPRPGGETQYF
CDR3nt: TGTGCCAGCAGCCCACGACCCGGGGGAGAGACCCAGTACTTC

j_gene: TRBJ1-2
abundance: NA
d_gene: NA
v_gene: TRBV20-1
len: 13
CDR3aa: CSARDVRFYGYTF
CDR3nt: TGCAGTGCTAGAGATGTGAGGTTCTATGGCTACACCTTC

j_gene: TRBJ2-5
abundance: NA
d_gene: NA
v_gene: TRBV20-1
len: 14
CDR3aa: CSARGHLKGETQYF
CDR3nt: TGCAGTGCTAGGGGACACCTAAAAGGGGAGACCCAGTACTTC

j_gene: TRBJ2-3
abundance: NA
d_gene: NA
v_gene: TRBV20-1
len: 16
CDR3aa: CSARDRRRAGTDTQYF
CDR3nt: TGCAGTGCTAGAGATAGGAGAAGGGCCGGCACAGATACGCAGTATTTT

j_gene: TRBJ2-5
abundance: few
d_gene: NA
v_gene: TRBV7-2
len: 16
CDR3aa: CASSSAGSALVETQYF
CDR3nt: TGTGCCAGCAGCTCAGCCGGCAGCGCCTTGGTAGAGACCCAGTACTTC

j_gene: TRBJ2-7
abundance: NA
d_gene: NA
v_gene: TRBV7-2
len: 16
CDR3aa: CASSLGGASSLYEQYF
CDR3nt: TGTGCCAGCAGCTTAGGCGGGGCCAGTTCCTTGTACGAGCAGTACTTC

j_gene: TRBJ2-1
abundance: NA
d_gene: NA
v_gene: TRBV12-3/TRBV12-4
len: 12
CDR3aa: CASSVLGDEQFF
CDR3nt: TGTGCCAGCAGTGTACTAGGCGATGAGCAGTTCTTC

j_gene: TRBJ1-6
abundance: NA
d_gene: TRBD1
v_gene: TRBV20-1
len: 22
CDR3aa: CSARSPPTVSRQGVSLSSPLHF
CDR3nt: TGCAGTGCTAGATCCCCTCCTACGGTGTCCCGACAGGGTGTGAGTCTTAGTTCACCCCTCCACTTT

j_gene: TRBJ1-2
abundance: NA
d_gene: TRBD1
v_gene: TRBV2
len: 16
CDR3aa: CATARDRTLSNYGYTF
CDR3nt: TGTGCCACCGCCCGGGACAGGACGCTTTCTAACTATGGCTACACCTTC